Listed below are T cell receptor beta chains from one sample, sequenced in a study of cytomegalovirus exposure and HLA in healthy donors. Repertoires were generated with immunoSEQ multiplex PCR, while TCRdb's copy carries only in-frame clones and drops some. The table records around 300,000 clones, 88% of them present only once. Sequences were obtained from PBMCs. Receptors were obtained from a young woman in good health and CMV-seronegative. The conserved cysteine and the conserved F or W are not part of the CDR3 here. A D gene is named only where the DNA matches it firmly.

V gene	D gene	J gene	CDR3 protein
TRBV6-5	NA	TRBJ2-7	ASRDTGLSYEQY
TRBV19	NA	TRBJ2-2	ASTDLWTGELF
TRBV5-1	TRBD2	TRBJ2-5	ASSSGTISKGETQY
TRBV27	NA	TRBJ2-2	ASSLLGRTQRTGELF
TRBV6-6	TRBD1	TRBJ1-5	ASRMDRGNNQPQH
TRBV7-3	NA	TRBJ1-6	ASSLGRYNSPLH
TRBV30	NA	TRBJ1-4	AGAGGPNEKLF
TRBV9	NA	TRBJ2-5	ASSGRDLY
TRBV4-1	NA	TRBJ2-3	ASSQLGLETDTQY
TRBV4-1	TRBD2	TRBJ2-7	ASSQTTGGYEQY
TRBV5-1	NA	TRBJ2-7	ASSLGSRTYYEQY
TRBV18	NA	TRBJ1-5	ASSPRGFSGIDQPQH
TRBV28	TRBD1	TRBJ1-5	ASSFGGQGFGQPQH
TRBV30	TRBD2	TRBJ2-7	AWSASGSTIGEQY
TRBV4-2	NA	TRBJ1-2	ASSPRTGLYGYT